Listed below are T cell receptor beta chains from one sample, sequenced in a study of monozygotic twins with inflammatory bowel disease. Using the 5' RACE reads, TCRdb records one entry per CDR3 protein without DNA. Found here are 400,000 to 500,000 distinct CDR3 sequences; the top ten clones hold 2% to 2.5%. The material sequenced was blood. The receptors originated from a human donor with ulcerative colitis or Crohn's disease, or a healthy co-twin of an affected twin (not recorded which). CDR3s include the opening cysteine and the closing phenylalanine or tryptophan. The order of the fields is CDR3 length, V gene, J gene, CDR3 protein.

16,TRBV7-2,TRBJ2-1,CASSSVGSRGYNEQFF
13,TRBV5-4,TRBJ2-5,CASSRGGQETQYF
15,TRBV7-9,TRBJ2-7,CASSSGGPTSYEQYF
15,TRBV28,TRBJ1-2,CASSPRTYRNYGYTF
15,TRBV6-1,TRBJ1-5,CASSVRTGLNQPQHF
11,TRBV28,TRBJ2-7,CASDNLYEQYF
15,TRBV3-1,TRBJ2-5,CASSHGGVTEETQYF
14,TRBV18,TRBJ2-7,CASSPPSRDYEQYF
16,TRBV19,TRBJ1-5,CASSIVGGVTNQPQHF
13,TRBV29-1,TRBJ2-7,CSVETVNSYEQYF
15,TRBV7-9,TRBJ2-1,CASSLEGTAYNEQFF
15,TRBV7-2,TRBJ2-5,CASSFQRGKRETQYF
15,TRBV11-3,TRBJ2-2,CASSQRSGEVGELFF
17,TRBV5-1,TRBJ2-5,CASSLRPSGSYQETQYF
15,TRBV2,TRBJ2-1,CASSRRRVSDNEQFF
13,TRBV20-1,TRBJ2-4,CSAPRTGGNIQYF
14,TRBV20-1,TRBJ2-7,CSARASGRVYEQYF
16,TRBV28,TRBJ1-6,CASSHSGQGGNSPLHF
15,TRBV3-1,TRBJ1-1,CASRPSGSMNTEAFF
19,TRBV3-1,TRBJ2-7,CASSQDLGRASGSSNEQYF
15,TRBV13,TRBJ1-2,CASSVNRAGVYGYTF
16,TRBV5-1,TRBJ1-2,CASSQQPAGGGYGYTF
14,TRBV7-9,TRBJ2-5,CASSLEVNQETQYF
15,TRBV7-9,TRBJ2-1,CASSWGTSSYNEQFF
13,TRBV12-3/TRBV12-4,TRBJ2-5,CASSDRGIETQYF
16,TRBV19,TRBJ2-2,CASSIRRGANTGELFF